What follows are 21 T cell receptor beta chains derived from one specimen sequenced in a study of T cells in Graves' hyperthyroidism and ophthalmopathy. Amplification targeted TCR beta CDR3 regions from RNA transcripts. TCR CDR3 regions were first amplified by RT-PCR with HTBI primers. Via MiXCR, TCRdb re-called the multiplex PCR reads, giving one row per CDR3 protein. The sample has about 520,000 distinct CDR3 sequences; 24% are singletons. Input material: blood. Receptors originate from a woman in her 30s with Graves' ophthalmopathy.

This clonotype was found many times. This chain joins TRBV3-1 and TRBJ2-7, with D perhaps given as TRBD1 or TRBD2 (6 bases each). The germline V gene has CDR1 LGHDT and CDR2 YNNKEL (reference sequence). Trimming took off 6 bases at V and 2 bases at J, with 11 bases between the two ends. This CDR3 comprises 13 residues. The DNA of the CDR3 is TGTGCCAGCAGTCAGGAGGGGGCCTACGAGCAGTACTTC. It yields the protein CASSQEGAYEQYF.

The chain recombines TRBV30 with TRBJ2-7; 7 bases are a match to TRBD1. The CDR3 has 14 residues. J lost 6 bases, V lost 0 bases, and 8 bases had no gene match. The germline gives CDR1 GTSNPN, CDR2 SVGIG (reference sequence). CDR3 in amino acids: CAWSVDDRVGEQYF. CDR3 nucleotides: TGTGCCTGGAGTGTTGATGACAGGGTCGGCGAGCAGTACTTC.

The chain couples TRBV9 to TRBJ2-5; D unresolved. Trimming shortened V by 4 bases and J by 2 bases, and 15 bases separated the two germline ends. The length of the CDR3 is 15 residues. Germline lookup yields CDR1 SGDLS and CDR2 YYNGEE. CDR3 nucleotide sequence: TGTGCCAGCAGCAAATATCTAGGTTTGCAAGAGACCCAGTACTTC. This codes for CASSKYLGLQETQYF.

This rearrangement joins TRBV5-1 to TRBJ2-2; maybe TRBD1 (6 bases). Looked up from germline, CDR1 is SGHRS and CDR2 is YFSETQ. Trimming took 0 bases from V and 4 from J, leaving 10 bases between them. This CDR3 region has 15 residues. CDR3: CASSLAAGVTGELFF. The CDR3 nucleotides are TGCGCCAGCAGCTTGGCCGCAGGGGTCACCGGGGAGCTGTTTTTT.

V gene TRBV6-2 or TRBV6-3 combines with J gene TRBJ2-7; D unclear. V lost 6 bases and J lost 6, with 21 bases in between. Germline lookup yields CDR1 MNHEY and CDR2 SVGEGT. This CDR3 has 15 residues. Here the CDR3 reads CASSPWAGGTAEQYF. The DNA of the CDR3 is TGTGCCAGCAGCCCCTGGGCAGGTGGAACTGCCGAGCAGTACTTC.

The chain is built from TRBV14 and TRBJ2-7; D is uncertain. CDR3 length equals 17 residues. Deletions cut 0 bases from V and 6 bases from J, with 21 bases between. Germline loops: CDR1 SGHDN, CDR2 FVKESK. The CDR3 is CASSQEWRSSPPAEQYF. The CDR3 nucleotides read TGTGCCAGCAGCCAAGAATGGCGATCAAGTCCGCCAGCCGAGCAGTACTTC.

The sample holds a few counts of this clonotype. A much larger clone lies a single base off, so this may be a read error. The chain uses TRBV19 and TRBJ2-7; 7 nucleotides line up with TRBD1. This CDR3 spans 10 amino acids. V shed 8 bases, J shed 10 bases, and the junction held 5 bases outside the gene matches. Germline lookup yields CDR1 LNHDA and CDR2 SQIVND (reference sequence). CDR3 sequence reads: CASGTVDQYF. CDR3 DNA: TGTGCCAGTGGGACAGTCGATCAGTACTTC.

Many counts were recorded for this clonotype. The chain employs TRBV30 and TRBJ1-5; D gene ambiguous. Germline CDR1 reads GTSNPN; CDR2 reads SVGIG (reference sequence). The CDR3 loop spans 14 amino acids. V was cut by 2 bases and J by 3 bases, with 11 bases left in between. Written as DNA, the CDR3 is TGTGCCTGGAGTCTTAAGGGATTCAATCAGCCCCAGCATTTT. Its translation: CAWSLKGFNQPQHF.

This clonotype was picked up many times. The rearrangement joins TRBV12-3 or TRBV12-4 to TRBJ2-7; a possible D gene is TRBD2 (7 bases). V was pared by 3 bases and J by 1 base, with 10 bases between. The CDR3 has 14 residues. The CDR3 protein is CASSFGRGSYEQYF. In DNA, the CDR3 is TGTGCCAGCAGTTTTGGGAGGGGGTCCTACGAGCAGTACTTC.

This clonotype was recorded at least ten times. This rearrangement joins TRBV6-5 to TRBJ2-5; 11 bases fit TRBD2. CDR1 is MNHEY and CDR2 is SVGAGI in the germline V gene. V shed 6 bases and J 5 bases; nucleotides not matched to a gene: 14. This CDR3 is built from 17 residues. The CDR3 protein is CASSAAILAGVGETQYF. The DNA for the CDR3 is TGTGCCAGCAGCGCCGCCATACTAGCGGGGGTTGGGGAGACCCAGTACTTC.

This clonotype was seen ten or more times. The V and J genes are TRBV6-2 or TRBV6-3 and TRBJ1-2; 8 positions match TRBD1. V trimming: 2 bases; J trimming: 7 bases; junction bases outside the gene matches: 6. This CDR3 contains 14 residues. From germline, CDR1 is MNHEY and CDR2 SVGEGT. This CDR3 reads CASSYVRGLLGYTF. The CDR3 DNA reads TGTGCCAGCAGTTACGTCAGGGGGCTACTTGGCTACACCTTC.

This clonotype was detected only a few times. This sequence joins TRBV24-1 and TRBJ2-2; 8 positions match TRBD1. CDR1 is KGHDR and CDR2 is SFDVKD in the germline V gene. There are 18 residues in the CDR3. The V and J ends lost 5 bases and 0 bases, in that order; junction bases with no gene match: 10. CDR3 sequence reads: CATSASTGEATNTGELFF. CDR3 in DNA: TGTGCCACCAGTGCTTCGACAGGGGAGGCTACGAACACCGGGGAGCTGTTTTTT.

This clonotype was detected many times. CDR3 region: CASSTYRGTNTGELFF. The CDR3 DNA sequence: TGTGCCAGTAGTACCTACAGGGGGACGAACACCGGGGAGCTGTTTTTT. The rearrangement joins TRBV19 to TRBJ2-2, with TRBD1 matching 8 bases. The CDR3 covers 16 residues. Germline V gives CDR1 LNHDA, CDR2 SQIVND (reference sequence). The V and J ends lost 4 bases and 0 bases, in that order; junction bases with no gene match: 4.

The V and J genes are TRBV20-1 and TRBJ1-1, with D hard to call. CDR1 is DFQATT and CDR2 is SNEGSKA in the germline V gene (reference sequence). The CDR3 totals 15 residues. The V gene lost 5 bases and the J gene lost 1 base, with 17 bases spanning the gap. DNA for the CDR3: TGCAGTGCTTCATCCGGGGTACCAAGGAACACTGAAGCTTTCTTT. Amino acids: CSASSGVPRNTEAFF.

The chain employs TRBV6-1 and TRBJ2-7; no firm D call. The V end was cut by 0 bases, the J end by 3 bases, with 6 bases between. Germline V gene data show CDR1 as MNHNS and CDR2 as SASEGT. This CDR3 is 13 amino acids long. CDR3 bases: TGTGCCAGCAGTGAAGCTGAGCACTACGAGCAGTACTTC. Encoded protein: CASSEAEHYEQYF.

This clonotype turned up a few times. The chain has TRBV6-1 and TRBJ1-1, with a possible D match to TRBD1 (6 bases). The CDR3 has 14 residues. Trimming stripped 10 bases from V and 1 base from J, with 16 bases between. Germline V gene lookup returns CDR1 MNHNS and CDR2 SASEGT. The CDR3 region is CAINQGTTNTEAFF. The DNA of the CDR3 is TGTGCCATCAACCAGGGGACAACGAACACTGAAGCTTTCTTT.

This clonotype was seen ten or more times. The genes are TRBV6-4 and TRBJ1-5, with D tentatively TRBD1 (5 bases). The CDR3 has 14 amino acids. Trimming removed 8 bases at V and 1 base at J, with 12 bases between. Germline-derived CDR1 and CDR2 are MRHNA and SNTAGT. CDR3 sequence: CASFGTGSNQPQHF. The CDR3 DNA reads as TGTGCCAGCTTCGGGACTGGGAGCAATCAGCCCCAGCATTTT.

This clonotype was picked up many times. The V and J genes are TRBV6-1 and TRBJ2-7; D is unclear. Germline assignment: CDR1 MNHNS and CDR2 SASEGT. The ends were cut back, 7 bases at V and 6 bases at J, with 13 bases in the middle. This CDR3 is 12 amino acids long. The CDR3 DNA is TGTGCCAGCACAGGTGGACCTCTCGAGCAGTACTTC. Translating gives CASTGGPLEQYF.

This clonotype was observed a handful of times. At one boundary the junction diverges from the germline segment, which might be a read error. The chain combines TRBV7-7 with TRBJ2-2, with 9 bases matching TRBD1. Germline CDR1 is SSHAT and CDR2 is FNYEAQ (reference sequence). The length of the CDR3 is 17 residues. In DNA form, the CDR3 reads TGTGCTAGCAGCTACCATTCCGGGACAGGGTTCACCGGGGGGCTGTTTTTT. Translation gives CASSYHSGTGFTGGLFF.

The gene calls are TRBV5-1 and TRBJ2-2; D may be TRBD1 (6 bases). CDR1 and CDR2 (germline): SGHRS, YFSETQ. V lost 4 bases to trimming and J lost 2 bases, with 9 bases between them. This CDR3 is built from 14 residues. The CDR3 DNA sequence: TGCGCCAGCAGCGGGGGACAAAACACCGGGGAGCTGTTTTTT. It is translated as CASSGGQNTGELFF.

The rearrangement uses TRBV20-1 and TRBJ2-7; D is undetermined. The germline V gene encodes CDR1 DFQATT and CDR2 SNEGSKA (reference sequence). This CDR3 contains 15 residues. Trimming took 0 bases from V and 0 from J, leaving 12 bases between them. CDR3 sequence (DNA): TGCAGTGCTAGAGATTTTAGTCGCACCTCCTACGAGCAGTACTTC. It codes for CSARDFSRTSYEQYF.